This T cell receptor (beta chain) comes out of a study of Tregs in tolerant kidney transplant recipients. General study findings and limits: The small number of patients limits these findings pending further validation.

Generated by immunoSEQ multiplex PCR, the TCRdb table keeps only in-frame clones and is missing some. Of about 240,000 clones listed, 80% to 85% are singletons. Unstimulated Tregs (CD4+CD25+CD127-) and CD4+CD25- non-Tregs were sorted from PBMCs. CDR3 length equals 15 residues. The V and J ends lost 5 bases and 0 bases respectively, with 11 bases between them. The germline V gene has CDR1 SGHTA and CDR2 FQGTGA. To note about this clone: What it recognizes is unknown.

This chain links TRBV7-3 with TRBJ2-1; D is perhaps TRBD2 (5 bases). The TCR was taken from a human donor in good health. The material sequenced was CD4+ T cells from blood. CDR3: CASSPVGSSYNEQFF. The CDR3 DNA reads TGTGCCAGCAGCCCCGTTGGGAGCTCCTACAATGAGCAGTTCTTC.